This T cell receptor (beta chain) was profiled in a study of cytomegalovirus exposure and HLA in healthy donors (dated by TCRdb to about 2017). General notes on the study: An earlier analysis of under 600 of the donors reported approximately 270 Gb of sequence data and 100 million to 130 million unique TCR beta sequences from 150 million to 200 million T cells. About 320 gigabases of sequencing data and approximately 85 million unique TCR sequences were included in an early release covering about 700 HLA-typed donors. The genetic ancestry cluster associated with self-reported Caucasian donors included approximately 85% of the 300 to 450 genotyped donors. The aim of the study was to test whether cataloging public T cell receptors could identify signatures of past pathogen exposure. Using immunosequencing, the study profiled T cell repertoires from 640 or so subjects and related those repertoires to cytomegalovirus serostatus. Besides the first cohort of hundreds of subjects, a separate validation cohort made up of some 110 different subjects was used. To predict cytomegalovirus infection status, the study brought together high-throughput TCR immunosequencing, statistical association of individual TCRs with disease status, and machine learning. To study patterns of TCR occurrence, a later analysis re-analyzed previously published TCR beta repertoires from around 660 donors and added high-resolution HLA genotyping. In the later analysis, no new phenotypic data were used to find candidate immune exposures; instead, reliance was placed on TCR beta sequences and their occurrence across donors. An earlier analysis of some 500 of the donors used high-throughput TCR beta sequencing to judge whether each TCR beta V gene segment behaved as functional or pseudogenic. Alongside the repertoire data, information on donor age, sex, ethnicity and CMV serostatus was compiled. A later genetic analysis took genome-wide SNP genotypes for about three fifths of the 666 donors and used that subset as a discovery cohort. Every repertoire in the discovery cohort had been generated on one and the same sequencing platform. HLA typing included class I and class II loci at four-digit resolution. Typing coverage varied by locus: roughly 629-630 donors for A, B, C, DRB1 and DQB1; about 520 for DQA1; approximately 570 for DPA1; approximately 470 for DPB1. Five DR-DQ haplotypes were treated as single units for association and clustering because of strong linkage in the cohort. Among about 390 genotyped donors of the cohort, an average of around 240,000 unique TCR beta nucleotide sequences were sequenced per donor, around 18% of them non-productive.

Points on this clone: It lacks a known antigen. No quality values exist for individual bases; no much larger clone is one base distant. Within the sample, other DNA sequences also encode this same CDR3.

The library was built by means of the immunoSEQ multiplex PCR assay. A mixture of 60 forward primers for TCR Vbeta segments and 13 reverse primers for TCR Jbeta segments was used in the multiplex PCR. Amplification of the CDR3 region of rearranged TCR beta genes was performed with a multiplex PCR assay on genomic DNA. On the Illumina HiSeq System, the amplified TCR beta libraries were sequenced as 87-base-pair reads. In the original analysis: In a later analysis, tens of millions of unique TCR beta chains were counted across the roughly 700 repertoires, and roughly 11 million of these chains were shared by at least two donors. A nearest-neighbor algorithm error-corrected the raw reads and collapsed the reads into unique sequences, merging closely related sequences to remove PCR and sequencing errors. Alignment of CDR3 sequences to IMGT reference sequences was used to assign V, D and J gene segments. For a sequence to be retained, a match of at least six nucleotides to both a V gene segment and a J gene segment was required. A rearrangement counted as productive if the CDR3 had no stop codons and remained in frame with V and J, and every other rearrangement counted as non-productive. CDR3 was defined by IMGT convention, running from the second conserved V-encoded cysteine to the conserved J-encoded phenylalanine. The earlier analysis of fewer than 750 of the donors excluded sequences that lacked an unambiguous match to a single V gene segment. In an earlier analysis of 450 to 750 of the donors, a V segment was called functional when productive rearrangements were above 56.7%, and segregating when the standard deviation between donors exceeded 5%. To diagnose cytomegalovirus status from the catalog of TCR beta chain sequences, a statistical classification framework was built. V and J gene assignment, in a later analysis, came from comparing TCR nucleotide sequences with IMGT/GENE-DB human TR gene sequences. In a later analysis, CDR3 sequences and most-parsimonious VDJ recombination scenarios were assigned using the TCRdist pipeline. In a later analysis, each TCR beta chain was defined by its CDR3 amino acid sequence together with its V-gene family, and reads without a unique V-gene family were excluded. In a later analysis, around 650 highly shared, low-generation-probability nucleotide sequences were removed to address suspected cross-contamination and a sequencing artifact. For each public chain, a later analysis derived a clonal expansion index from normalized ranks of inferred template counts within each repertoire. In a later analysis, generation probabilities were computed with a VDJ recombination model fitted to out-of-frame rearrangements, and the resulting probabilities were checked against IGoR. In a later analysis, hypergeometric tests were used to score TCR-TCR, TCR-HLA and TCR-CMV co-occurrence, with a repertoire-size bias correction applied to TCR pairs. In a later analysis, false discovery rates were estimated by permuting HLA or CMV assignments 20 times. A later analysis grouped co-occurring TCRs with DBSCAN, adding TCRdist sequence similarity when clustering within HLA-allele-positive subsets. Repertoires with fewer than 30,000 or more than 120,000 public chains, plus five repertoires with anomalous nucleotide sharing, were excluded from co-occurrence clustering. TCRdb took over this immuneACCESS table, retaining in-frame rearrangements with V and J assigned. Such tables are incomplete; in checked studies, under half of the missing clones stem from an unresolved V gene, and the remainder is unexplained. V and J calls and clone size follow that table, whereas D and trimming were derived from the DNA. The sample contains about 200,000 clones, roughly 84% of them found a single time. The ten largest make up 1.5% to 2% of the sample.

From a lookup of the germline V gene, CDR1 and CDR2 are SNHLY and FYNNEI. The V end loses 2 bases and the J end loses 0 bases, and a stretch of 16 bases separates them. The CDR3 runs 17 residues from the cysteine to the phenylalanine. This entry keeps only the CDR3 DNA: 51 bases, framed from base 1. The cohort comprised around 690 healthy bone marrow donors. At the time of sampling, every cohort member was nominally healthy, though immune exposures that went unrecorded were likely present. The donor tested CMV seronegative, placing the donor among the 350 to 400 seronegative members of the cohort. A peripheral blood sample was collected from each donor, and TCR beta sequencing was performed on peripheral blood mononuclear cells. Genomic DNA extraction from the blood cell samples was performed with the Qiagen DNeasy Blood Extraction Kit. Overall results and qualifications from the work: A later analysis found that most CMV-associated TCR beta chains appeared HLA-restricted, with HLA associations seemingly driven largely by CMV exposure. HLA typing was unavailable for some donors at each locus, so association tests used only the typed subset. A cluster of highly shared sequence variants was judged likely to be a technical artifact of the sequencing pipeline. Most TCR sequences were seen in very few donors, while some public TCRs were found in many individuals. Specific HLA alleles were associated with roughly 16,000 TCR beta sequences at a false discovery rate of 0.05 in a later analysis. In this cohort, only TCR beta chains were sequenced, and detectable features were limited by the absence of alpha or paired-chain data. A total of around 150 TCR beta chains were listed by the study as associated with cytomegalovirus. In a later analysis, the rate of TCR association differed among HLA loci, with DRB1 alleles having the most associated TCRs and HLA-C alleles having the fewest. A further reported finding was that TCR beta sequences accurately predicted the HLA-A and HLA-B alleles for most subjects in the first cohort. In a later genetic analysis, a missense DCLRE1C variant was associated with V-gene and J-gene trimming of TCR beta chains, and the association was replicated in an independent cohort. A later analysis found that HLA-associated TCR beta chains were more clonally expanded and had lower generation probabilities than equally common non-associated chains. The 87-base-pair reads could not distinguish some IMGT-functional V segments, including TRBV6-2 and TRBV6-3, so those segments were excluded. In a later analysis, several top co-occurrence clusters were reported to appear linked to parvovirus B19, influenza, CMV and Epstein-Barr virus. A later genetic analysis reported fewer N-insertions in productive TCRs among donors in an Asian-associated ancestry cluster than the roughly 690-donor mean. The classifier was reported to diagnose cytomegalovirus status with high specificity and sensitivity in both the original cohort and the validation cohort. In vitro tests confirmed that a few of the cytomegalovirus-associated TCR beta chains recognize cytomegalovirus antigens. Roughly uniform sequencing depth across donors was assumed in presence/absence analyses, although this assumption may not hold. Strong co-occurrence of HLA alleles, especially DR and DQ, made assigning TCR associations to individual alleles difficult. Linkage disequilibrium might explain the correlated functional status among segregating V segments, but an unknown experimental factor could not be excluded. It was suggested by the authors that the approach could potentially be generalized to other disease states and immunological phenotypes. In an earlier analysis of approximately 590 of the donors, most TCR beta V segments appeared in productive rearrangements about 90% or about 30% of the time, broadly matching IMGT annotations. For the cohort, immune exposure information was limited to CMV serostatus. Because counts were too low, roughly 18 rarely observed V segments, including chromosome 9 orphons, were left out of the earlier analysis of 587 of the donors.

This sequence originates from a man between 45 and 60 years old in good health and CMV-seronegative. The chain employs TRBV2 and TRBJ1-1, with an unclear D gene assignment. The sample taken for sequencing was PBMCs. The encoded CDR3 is CASSELAGGVMNTEAFF. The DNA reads TGTGCCAGCAGTGAACTAGCGGGTGGGGTCATGAACACTGAAGCTTTCTTT.